This passage covers 12 T cell receptor beta chains from one sample sequenced in a study of PD-1 blockade in classical Hodgkin lymphoma. Every patient was affected by relapse after autologous stem cell transplantation, while exposure to brentuximab vedotin was not uniform. Investigators isolated CD4+ T cells from thawed PBMCs through magnetic negative selection. The data were produced by immunoSEQ multiplex PCR, yet TCRdb's version contains in-frame clones alone and is incomplete. The sample carries tens of thousands of clones, roughly 85% recorded once. Sequencing was performed on CD4+ T cells from blood, taken at baseline. These receptors all stem from a human donor with classical Hodgkin lymphoma.

The rearrangement joins TRBV10-3 to TRBJ1-3; D gene uncertain. Trimming left V 6 bases short and J 2 bases short, with 11 bases between. This CDR3 has 14 amino acids. The germline CDR1 and CDR2 sequences are ENHRY and SYGVKD. Written as DNA, the CDR3 is TGTGCCATCAGGGAGGACGGGACTGGAAACACCATATATTTT. Translated, it gives CAIREDGTGNTIYF.

The chain recombines TRBV27 with TRBJ1-4; no clear D gene. The V gene lost 8 bases and the J gene lost 0 bases, with 10 bases spanning the gap. The CDR3 contains 14 residues. Germline assignment: CDR1 MNHEY and CDR2 SMNVEV (reference sequence). The CDR3 sequence is CASRLSATNEKLFF. CDR3 sequence (DNA): TGTGCCAGCCGACTTTCTGCAACTAATGAAAAACTGTTTTTT.

This rearrangement joins TRBV7-2 to TRBJ2-1; D uncertain. The CDR3 consists of 15 residues. V was trimmed by 1 base and J by 5 bases, leaving 12 bases between them. CDR1 and CDR2 from the germline V gene are SGHTA and FQGNSA. The CDR3 DNA follows: TGTGCCAGCAGCTTAGGGACCACGAGAAACAATGAGCAGTTCTTC. This gives the protein CASSLGTTRNNEQFF.

The gene calls are TRBV7-2 and TRBJ2-1, with 9 bases that match TRBD2. Germline-derived CDR1 and CDR2 are SGHTA and FQGNSA. V lost 5 bases to trimming and J lost 1 base; unmatched junction nucleotides: 6. The CDR3 runs 16 residues. The CDR3 is CASSPVAGASYNEQFF. The CDR3, as DNA: TGTGCCAGCAGCCCAGTAGCGGGAGCATCCTACAATGAGCAGTTCTTC.

This clone occurred once. The junction differs from germline at one of its ends, possibly a read error. This specimen includes other DNA sequences encoding the same CDR3. The chain combines TRBV6-1 with TRBJ1-2; 9 bases align to TRBD1. CDR3 size: 13 residues. Germline V CDR1 and CDR2: MNHNS, SASEGT. DNA for the CDR3: TGTGCCAGCAGTCTGGACAGGGGTTATGGCTACACTTTC. This gives the protein CASSLDRGYGYTF.

The J gene is TRBJ1-5, the V gene TRBV7-2; a weak D match, TRBD1 (5 bases). Trimming left V 8 bases short and J 2 bases short, with 10 bases between. Germline-derived CDR1 and CDR2 are SGHTA and FQGNSA. The CDR3 sequence is 13 residues long. CDR3 in amino acids: CASRSRGNQPQHF. The CDR3 DNA sequence: TGTGCCAGCCGATCCAGGGGCAATCAGCCCCAGCATTTT.

The V and J genes are TRBV18 and TRBJ2-1, with D possibly being TRBD2 (6 bases). Trimming removed 6 bases at V and 7 bases at J, with 16 bases between. Germline V CDR1 and CDR2: KGHSH, LQKENI. The length of the CDR3 is 14 residues. The CDR3 bases are TGTGCCAGCTCGATACTGTCCGGGAGTAATGAGCAGTTCTTC. Protein: CASSILSGSNEQFF.

This rearrangement joins TRBV30 to TRBJ1-1; weak D call: TRBD1 (6 bases). Germline CDR1 is GTSNPN and CDR2 is SVGIG (reference sequence). The ends were cut back, 2 bases at V and 1 base at J, with 11 bases in the middle. CDR3 length: 14 amino acids. CDR3 sequence: CAWSPRGGNTEAFF. CDR3 nucleotide sequence: TGTGCCTGGAGTCCGAGAGGGGGGAACACTGAAGCTTTCTTT.

CDR3: CSVSGTSGITDTQYF. The CDR3 DNA reads TGCAGCGTTAGCGGGACTAGCGGGATTACAGATACGCAGTATTTT. This chain joins TRBV29-1 and TRBJ2-3; TRBD2 matches 13 bases. The CDR3 is 15 residues long. CDR1 and CDR2 from the germline V gene are SQVTM and ANQGSEA. V shed 5 bases, J shed 3 bases, and the junction held 5 bases outside the gene matches.

This chain connects TRBV19 to TRBJ2-7; TRBD2 might be the D (6 bases). Germline V CDR1 and CDR2: LNHDA, SQIVND (reference sequence). The CDR3 has 13 residues. The V and J ends lost 11 bases and 0 bases respectively, with 14 bases between them. CDR3 in amino acids: CAETGGPSYEQYF. CDR3 DNA sequence: TGTGCCGAAACAGGAGGGCCCTCCTACGAGCAGTACTTC.

The rearrangement links TRBV18 to TRBJ1-4; 9 bases match TRBD1. This CDR3 contains 14 residues. Germline trimming cut 6 bases from V and 8 bases from J; bases unmatched to any gene: 7. Germline V gene lookup returns CDR1 KGHSH and CDR2 LQKENI. In DNA form, the CDR3 reads TGTGCCAGCTCGTCCGGGACAGGGCGGGAAAAACTGTTTTTT. Translated, it gives CASSSGTGREKLFF. Full variable domain (missing parts from reference TRBV18 and TRBJ1-4): NAGVMQNPRHLVRRRGQEARLRCSPMKGHSHVYWYRQLPEEGLKFMVYLQKENIIDESGMPKERFSAEFPKEGPSILRIQQVVRGDSAAYFCASSSGTGREKLFFGSGTQLSVL.

The J gene is TRBJ1-5, the V gene TRBV6-6, with D uncertain. With 6 bases removed from V and 0 bases from J, the gap between germline ends came to 6 bases. This CDR3 is built from 13 residues. Germline V CDR1 and CDR2: MNHNY, SVGAGI (reference sequence). CDR3 sequence (DNA): TGTGCCAGCAGCTTCAATAGCAATCAGCCCCAGCATTTT. Residues: CASSFNSNQPQHF.